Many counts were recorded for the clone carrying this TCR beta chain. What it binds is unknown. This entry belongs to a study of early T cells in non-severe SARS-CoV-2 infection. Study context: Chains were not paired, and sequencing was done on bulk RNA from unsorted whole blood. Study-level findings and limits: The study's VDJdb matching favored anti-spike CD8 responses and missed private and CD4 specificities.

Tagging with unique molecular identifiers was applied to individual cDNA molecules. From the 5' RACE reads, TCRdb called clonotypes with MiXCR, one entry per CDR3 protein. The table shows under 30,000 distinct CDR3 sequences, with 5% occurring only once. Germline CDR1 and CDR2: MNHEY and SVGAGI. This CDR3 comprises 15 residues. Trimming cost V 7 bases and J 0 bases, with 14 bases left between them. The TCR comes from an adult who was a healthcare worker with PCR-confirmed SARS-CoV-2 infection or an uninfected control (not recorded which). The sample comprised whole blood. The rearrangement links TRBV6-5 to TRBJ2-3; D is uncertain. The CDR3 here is CASNRDPFSTDTQYF. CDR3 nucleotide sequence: TGTGCCAGCAACCGAGACCCTTTTAGCACAGATACGCAGTATTTT.